Below, 9 T cell receptor beta chains from the same sample are listed, as sequenced in a study of tissue T cells after allogeneic stem cell transplantation (dated by TCRdb to between 2021 and 2024). Library creation used the immunoSEQ multiplex PCR assay. In TCRdb, the immuneACCESS table is reduced to in-frame sequences with V and J assigned. These tables do not hold every clone; where another copy was compared, an unresolved V gene accounts for under half, and the others remain unexplained. Present in this sample are 4,100 or so clones, about 50% of which were seen just once. The top ten clonotypes cover about 19% of the sample. The sample's time point label, in plain terms: mouse harvest day 14 after allogeneic transplant. Each mouse graft consisted of 10^7 T-cell-depleted bone marrow cells plus 10^6 splenic CD5+ T cells and was given by tail vein injection. The sequenced material came from lymph node tissue. The receptors shown here come from a female BALB/c mouse given C57BL/6 T cells with graft-versus-host disease after an allogeneic hematopoietic cell transplant.

Concerning this clone itself: Mouse gene names apply. The read gets to within 1 residue of the CDR3 end, and the germline J gene fills in the rest. J is TRBJ1-1 and V is TRBV19; 7 nucleotides match TRBD1. The CDR3 spans 12 residues. Germline CDR1 and CDR2: FNHDT and SITEND (reference sequence). Trimming took 1 base from V and 8 from J; bases not matched to a gene: 2. CDR3 DNA (partial): TGTGCCAGCAGTATAACAGGGGTTGAAGTCTTC. This codes for CASSITGVEVF. The full CDR3 sequence reads CASSITGVEVFF.

With regard to this clone: Mouse names are used for the genes. The read halts 1 residue ahead of the CDR3 end, with the missing end drawn from the germline J gene. J is TRBJ1-1 and V is TRBV23. The CDR3 is 13 residues long. The germline V gene has CDR1 KGHTA and CDR2 FQNQQP. The CDR3 reads CSSSQKGGTEVFF. The part of the CDR3 DNA that was read is TGCTCCAGCAGTCAAAAGGGAGGCACAGAAGTCTTC.

Turning to this clone: Germline and genes: mouse. The CDR3 extends 1 residue past the end of the read, so its final part is completed from the germline J gene. This rearrangement joins TRBV15 to TRBJ1-3; 11 nucleotides agree with TRBD1. Germline lookup yields CDR1 SGHND and CDR2 FRSKSL. The V and J ends lost 2 bases and 6 bases, in that order; junction bases with no gene match: 3. The CDR3 sequence is 15 residues long. The DNA read from the CDR3 is TGTGCCAGCAGTTTATGGGACAGGGGGGAAAATACGCTCTAT. As protein: CASSLWDRGENTLY. The entire CDR3 protein is CASSLWDRGENTLYF.

By sample fraction, this clone is medium-sized (0.01 to 0.1%). These gene names are mouse names. The read gets to within 1 residue of the CDR3 end, and the germline J gene fills in the rest. The chain is built from TRBV16 and TRBJ1-2; D is uncertain. This CDR3 contains 14 residues. V was shortened by 0 bases and J by 0 bases, with 5 bases between the two germline ends. The V gene's germline CDR1 is SGHSA and CDR2 FRNQAP. The DNA read from the CDR3 is TGTGCAAGCAGCTTAGATACAGCAAACTCCGACTACACC. Translating gives CASSLDTANSDYT. The whole CDR3 region reads CASSLDTANSDYTF.

Of note for this clone: Gene and germline names: mouse. The sequence runs out 1 residue before the end of the CDR3; the remainder is reconstructed from the germline J gene. The rearrangement links TRBV4 to TRBJ2-7; 11 positions agree with TRBD2. CDR3 length: 15 amino acids. Trimming took 5 bases from V and 0 from J; bases not matched to a gene: 3. Germline CDR1 reads LGHDT; CDR2 reads YNNKQL (reference sequence). CDR3 bases read: TGTGCCAGCAGCCGGGACTGGGGGAGCTCCTATGAACAGTAC. This sequence encodes CASSRDWGSSYEQY. The full CDR3 protein reads CASSRDWGSSYEQYF.

With respect to this clone: Each gene name is a mouse one. The read ends 1 residue before the CDR3 terminus; that terminus is restored from the germline J gene. The chain combines TRBV23 with TRBJ1-1. The germline V gene encodes CDR1 KGHTA and CDR2 FQNQQP. CDR3 length: 14 amino acids. The CDR3 DNA, read in part, is TGCTCCAGCAGTCAAGGCAGTGCAAACACAGAAGTCTTC. It yields the protein CSSSQGSANTEVF. The complete CDR3 reads CSSSQGSANTEVFF.

The sample holds a few counts of this clone. The listed genes are named as in mouse. The read halts 1 residue ahead of the CDR3 end, with the missing end drawn from the germline J gene. The chain links TRBV24 to TRBJ2-7; TRBD2 aligns across 12 bases. Germline CDR1 is KGHTA and CDR2 is FRNEEI. Losses at the gene ends were 4 bases for V and 5 bases for J; bases not matched to a gene: 3. The CDR3 consists of 14 residues. The covered CDR3 bases are TGTGCCAGCAGTCCGGACTGGGGGGGAAATGAACAGTAC. It is translated as CASSPDWGGNEQY. The whole CDR3 sequence reads CASSPDWGGNEQYF.

This clone is labeled as medium-sized. Gene labels here are mouse ones. The read ends 1 residue before the CDR3 terminus; that terminus is restored from the germline J gene. The rearrangement joins TRBV3 to TRBJ2-7; tentative D call: TRBD1 (5 bases). This CDR3 is 12 amino acids long. V shed 5 bases and J shed 3 bases, with 8 bases lying between them. Per germline, CDR1 SNHLY and CDR2 FYNGKV (reference sequence). Partial CDR3 DNA: TGTGCCAGCAGCCCAGGGAGCTATGAACAGTAC. This sequence encodes CASSPGSYEQY. The CDR3 as a whole reads CASSPGSYEQYF.

A note on this clone: One end of the junction is discordant with germline, which a read error may explain. Each gene name is a mouse one. The read ends 1 residue early relative to the CDR3; the germline J gene fills the gap. V and J are TRBV4 and TRBJ2-5; TRBD1 or TRBD2 may be the D gene (5 bases each). Germline loops: CDR1 LGHDT, CDR2 YNNKQL (reference sequence). This CDR3 contains 15 residues. CDR3 protein: CASRSLAGRQDPQYF. CDR3 bases read: TGTGCCAGCCGCTCCCTCGCGGGGCGCCAAGACCCCCAGTAC. Supplemented by reference TRBV4 and TRBJ2-5, the full variable domain reads ETAVFQTPNYHVTQVGNEVSFNCKQTLGHDTMYWYKQDSKKLLKIMFSYNNKQLIVNETVPRRFSPQSSDKAHLNLRIKSVEPEDSAVYLCASRSLAGRQDPQYFGPGTRLLVL.